This T cell receptor (beta chain) was retrieved from a study of T-cell memory formation after mild COVID-19. Points from the study as a whole: That cross-reactive memory joined was suggested by some responding clones appearing in pre-infection memory. For second-wave clones that peaked at day 37, SARS-CoV-2 specificity went unverified.

In this sample, this clonotype turned up a few times. Its antigen is not known. TCRdb ran MiXCR on the 5' RACE reads and lists one entry per CDR3 protein. This table holds approximately 300,000 distinct CDR3 sequences, about 15% found once. Germline V lookup: CDR1 SGHVS, CDR2 FNYEAQ. Trimming took 2 bases from V and 5 from J; bases not matched to a gene: 5. The CDR3 runs 14 residues. The chain joins TRBV7-6 to TRBJ2-5, with TRBD2 matching over 7 bases. The sample taken for sequencing was PBMCs or a T cell subset sorted from them (not recorded which). This clonotype was obtained from a man aged 18 to 29 who had mild COVID-19 (a few samples of this study predate the infection). Cell type and time point are not known. The CDR3 DNA reads TGTGCCAGCAGCTTACGCCCCGGGAGGGAGACCCAGTACTTC. Translation gives CASSLRPGRETQYF. The variable domain in full, with the rest retrieved from reference TRBV7-6 and TRBJ2-5, is GAGVSQSPRYKVTKRGQDVALRCDPISGHVSLYWYRQALGQGPEFLTYFNYEAQQDKSGLPNDRFSAERPEGSISTLTIQRTEQRDSAMYRCASSLRPGRETQYFGPGTRLLVL.